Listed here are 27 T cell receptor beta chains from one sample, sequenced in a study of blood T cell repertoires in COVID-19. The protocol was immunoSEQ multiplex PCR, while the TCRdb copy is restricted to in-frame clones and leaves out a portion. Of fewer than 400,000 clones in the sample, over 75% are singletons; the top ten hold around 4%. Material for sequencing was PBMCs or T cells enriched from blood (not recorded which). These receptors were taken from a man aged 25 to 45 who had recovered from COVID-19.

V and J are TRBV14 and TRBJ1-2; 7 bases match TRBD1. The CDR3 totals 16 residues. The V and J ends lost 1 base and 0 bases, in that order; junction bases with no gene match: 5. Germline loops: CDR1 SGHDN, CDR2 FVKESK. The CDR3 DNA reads TGTGCCAGCAGCCAAGGACAGGGCCAAGCTAACTATGGCTACACCTTC. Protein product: CASSQGQGQANYGYTF.

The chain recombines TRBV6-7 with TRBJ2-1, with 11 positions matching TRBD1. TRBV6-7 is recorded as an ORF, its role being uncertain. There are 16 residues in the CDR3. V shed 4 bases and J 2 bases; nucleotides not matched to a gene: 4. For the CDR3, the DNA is TGTGCCAGCAGTTCTCCGGGACAGGGGGCCTACAATGAGCAGTTCTTC. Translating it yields CASSSPGQGAYNEQFF.

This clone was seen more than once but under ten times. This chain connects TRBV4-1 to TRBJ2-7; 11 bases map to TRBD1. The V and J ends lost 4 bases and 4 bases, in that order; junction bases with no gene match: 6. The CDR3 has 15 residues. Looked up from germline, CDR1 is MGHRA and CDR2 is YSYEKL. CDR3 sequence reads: CASSRGTGGGYEQYF. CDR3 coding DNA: TGCGCCAGCAGCCGCGGGACAGGGGGAGGATACGAGCAGTACTTC.

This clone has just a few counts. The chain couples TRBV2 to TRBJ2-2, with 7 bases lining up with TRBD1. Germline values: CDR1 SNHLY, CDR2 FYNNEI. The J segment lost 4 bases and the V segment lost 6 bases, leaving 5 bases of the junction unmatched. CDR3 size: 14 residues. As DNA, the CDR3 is TGTGCCAGCAGGGGGACAGTAGTCACCGGGGAGCTGTTTTTT. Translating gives CASRGTVVTGELFF.

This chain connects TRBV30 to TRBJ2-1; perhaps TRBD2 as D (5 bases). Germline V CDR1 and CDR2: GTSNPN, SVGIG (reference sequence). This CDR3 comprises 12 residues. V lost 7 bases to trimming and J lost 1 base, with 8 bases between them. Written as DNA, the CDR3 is TGTGCCTACGGGGATTCCTACAATGAGCAGTTCTTC. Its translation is CAYGDSYNEQFF.

CDR3 in DNA: TGTGCCTGGATGGGGACAGGGAATCTCTACGAGCAGTACTTC. It encodes CAWMGTGNLYEQYF. The chain employs TRBV30 and TRBJ2-7; 9 bases map to TRBD1. Per the germline V gene, CDR1 is GTSNPN and CDR2 is SVGIG (reference sequence). The trim removed 4 bases at V and 3 bases at J, leaving 7 bases unmatched. The CDR3 is made up of 14 amino acids.

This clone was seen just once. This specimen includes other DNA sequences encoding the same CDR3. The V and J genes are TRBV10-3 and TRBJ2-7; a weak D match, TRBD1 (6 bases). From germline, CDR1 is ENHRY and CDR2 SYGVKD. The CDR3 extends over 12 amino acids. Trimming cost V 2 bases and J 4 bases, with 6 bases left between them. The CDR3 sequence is CAISETGYEQYF. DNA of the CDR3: TGTGCCATCAGTGAGACAGGGTACGAGCAGTACTTC.

The CDR3 spells CASVRWTSGRVNNEQFF. DNA of the CDR3: TGTGCCAGCGTAAGGTGGACTAGCGGGAGGGTAAACAATGAGCAGTTCTTC. This chain links TRBV28 with TRBJ2-1, with TRBD2 matching 15 bases. The trim removed 8 bases at V and 5 bases at J, leaving 10 bases unmatched. This CDR3 comprises 17 residues. Germline CDR1 and CDR2: MDHEN and SYDVKM.

The CDR3 reads CASSEGTGRQPQHF. CDR3 DNA sequence: TGTGCCAGCAGTGAAGGGACAGGCAGGCAGCCCCAGCATTTT. V and J are TRBV28 and TRBJ1-5; 8 bases agree with TRBD1. The germline gives CDR1 MDHEN, CDR2 SYDVKM. V shed 5 bases, J shed 7 bases, and the junction held 7 bases outside the gene matches. This CDR3 has 14 residues.

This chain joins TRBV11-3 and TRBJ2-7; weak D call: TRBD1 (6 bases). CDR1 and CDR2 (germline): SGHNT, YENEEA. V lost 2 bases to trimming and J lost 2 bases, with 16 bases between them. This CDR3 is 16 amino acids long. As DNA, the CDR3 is TGTGCCAGCAGCTTAATCTGGGACAAGGGTGCCTACGAGCAGTACTTC. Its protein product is CASSLIWDKGAYEQYF.

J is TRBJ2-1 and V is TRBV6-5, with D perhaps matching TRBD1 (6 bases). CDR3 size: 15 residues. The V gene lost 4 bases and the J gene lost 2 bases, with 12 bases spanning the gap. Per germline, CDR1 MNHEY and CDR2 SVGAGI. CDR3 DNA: TGTGCCAGCAGTTCTCAGGGGCAGGCCTACAATGAGCAGTTCTTC. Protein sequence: CASSSQGQAYNEQFF.

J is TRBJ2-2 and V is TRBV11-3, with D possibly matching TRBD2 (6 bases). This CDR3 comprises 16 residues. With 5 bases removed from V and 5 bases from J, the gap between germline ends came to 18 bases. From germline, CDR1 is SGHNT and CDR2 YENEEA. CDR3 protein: CASSAGGIGRTGELFF. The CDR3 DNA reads TGTGCCAGCAGCGCCGGAGGGATAGGGCGGACCGGGGAGCTGTTTTTT.

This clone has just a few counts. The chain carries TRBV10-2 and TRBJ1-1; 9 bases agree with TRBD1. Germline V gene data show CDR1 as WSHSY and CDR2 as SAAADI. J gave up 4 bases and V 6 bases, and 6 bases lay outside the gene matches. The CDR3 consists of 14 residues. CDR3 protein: CASSRTGVGTEAFF. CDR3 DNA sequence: TGCGCCAGCAGCCGGACAGGGGTAGGCACTGAAGCTTTCTTT.

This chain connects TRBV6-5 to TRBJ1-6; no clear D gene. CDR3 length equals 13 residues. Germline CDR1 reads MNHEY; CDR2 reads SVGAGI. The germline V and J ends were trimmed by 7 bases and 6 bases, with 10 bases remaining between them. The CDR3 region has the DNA TGTGCCAGCAAACTAGAGGTTAATTCACCCCTCCACTTT. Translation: CASKLEVNSPLHF.

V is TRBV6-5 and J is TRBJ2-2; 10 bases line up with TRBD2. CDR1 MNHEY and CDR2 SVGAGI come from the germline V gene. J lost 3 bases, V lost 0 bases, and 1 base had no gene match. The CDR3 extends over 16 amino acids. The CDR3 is CASSYSLAGDTGELFF. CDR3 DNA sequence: TGTGCCAGCAGTTACTCGCTAGCGGGAGACACCGGGGAGCTGTTTTTT.

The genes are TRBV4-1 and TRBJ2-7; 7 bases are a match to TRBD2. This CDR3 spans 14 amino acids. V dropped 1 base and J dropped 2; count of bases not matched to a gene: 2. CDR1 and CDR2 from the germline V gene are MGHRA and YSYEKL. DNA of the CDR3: TGCGCCAGCAGCCAAGTGAGCGGGACCTACGAGCAGTACTTC. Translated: CASSQVSGTYEQYF.

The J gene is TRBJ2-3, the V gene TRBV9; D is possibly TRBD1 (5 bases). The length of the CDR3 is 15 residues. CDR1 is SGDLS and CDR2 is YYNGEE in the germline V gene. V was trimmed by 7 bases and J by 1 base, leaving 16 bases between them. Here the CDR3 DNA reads TGTGCCAGCTCGATAAGGGGAACTGGCACAGATACGCAGTATTTT. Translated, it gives CASSIRGTGTDTQYF.

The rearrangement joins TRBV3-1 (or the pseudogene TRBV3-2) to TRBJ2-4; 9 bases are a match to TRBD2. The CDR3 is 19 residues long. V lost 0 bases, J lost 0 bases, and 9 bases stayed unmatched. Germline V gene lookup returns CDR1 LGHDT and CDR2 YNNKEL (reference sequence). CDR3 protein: CASSQDSAIAGAAKNIQYF. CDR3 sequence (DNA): TGTGCCAGCAGCCAAGATTCGGCGATAGCGGGAGCAGCCAAAAACATTCAGTACTTC.

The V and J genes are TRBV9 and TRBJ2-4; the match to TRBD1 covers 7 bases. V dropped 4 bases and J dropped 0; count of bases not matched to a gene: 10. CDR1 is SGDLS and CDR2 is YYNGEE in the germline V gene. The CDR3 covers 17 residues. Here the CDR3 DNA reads TGTGCCAGCAGCCCAAAAAAGGGGGCTCTAGCCAAAAACATTCAGTACTTC. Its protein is CASSPKKGALAKNIQYF.

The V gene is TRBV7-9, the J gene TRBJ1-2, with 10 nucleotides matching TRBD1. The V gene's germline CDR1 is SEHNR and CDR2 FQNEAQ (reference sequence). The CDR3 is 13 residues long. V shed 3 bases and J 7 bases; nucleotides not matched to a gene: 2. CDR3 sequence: CASSFGTGVGYTF. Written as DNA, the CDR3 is TGTGCCAGCAGCTTCGGGACAGGGGTTGGCTACACCTTC.

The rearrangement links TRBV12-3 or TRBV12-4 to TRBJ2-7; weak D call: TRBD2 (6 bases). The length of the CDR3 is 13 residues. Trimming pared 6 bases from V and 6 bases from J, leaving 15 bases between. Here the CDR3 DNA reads TGTGCCAGCAGCGCGGGGCCCGGGACCGAGCAGTACTTC. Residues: CASSAGPGTEQYF.

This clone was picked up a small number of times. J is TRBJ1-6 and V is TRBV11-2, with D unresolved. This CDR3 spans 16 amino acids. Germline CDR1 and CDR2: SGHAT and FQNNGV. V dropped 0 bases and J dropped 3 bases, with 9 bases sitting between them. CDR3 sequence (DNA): TGTGCCAGCAGCTTAGAAGACTCCCGCTATAATTCACCCCTCCACTTT. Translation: CASSLEDSRYNSPLHF.

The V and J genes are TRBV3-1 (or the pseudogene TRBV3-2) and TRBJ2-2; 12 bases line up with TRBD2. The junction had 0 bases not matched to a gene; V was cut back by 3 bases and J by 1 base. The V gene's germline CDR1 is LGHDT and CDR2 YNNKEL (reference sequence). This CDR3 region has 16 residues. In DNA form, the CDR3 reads TGTGCCAGCAGCCAGACTAGCGGGAGGAACACCGGGGAGCTGTTTTTT. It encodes CASSQTSGRNTGELFF.

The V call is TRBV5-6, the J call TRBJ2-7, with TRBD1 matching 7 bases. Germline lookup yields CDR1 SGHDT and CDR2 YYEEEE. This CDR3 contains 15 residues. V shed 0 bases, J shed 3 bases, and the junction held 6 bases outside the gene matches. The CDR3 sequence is CASSLGTGDLYEQYF. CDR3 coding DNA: TGTGCCAGCAGCTTGGGGACAGGAGACCTCTACGAGCAGTACTTC.

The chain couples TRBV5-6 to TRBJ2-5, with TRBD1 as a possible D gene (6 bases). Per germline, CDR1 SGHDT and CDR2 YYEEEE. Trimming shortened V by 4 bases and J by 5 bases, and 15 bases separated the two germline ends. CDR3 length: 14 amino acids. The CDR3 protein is CASSKQGPTETQYF. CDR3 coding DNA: TGTGCCAGCAGCAAACAGGGCCCCACGGAGACCCAGTACTTC.

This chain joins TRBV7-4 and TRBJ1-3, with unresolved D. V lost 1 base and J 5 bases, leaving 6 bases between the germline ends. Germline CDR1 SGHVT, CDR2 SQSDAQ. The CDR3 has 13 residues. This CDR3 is CASSLERRNTIYF. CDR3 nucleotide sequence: TGTGCCAGCAGCTTAGAGAGAAGAAACACCATATATTTT.

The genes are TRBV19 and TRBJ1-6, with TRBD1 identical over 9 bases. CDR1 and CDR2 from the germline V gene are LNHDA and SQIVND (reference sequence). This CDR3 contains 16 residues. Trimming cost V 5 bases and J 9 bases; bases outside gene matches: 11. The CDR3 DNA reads TGTGCCAGTAGTCCCCGGACAGGGGACAGAATTTCACCCCTCCACTTT. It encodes CASSPRTGDRISPLHF.